This is a list of T cell receptor beta chains from one sample in a study of T-cell memory formation after mild COVID-19. TCRdb analysed the 5' RACE reads with MiXCR anew, one entry per CDR3 protein. The sample has about 430,000 distinct CDR3 sequences, around 24% seen once. The specimen was PBMCs or a T cell subset sorted from them (not recorded which). These receptors were collected from an adult woman who had mild COVID-19 (a few samples of this study predate the infection). Cell type and time point are not known. Each CDR3 is given with its conserved first and last residue. D genes are given only for firm matches. Clone size is given for some rows only: seen once, a few or many times, or a class if the clone is expanded.

V gene,D gene,clone size,J gene,CDR3 protein,CDR3 DNA
TRBV3-1,TRBD1,few,TRBJ2-1,CASSPRDRGHNEQFF,TGTGCCAGCAGCCCTCGGGACAGGGGGCACAATGAGCAGTTCTTC
TRBV5-1,NA,once,TRBJ2-5,CASSLDSPYQETQYF,TGCGCCAGCAGCTTGGACTCCCCGTACCAAGAGACCCAGTACTTC
TRBV5-6,NA,NA,TRBJ2-7,CASIYGNVYEQYF,TGTGCCAGCATCTACGGGAACGTCTACGAGCAGTACTTC
TRBV12-3/TRBV12-4,TRBD2,NA,TRBJ2-1,CASSTGYGGTYNEQFF,TGTGCCAGCAGCACAGGCTACGGGGGGACCTACAATGAGCAGTTCTTC
TRBV2,NA,NA,TRBJ1-4,CASSEIEGPTTNEKLFF,TGTGCCAGCAGTGAAATCGAGGGGCCAACAACTAATGAAAAACTGTTTTTT
TRBV7-2,NA,NA,TRBJ2-7,CASSYGTPYEQYF,TGTGCCAGCAGCTACGGGACACCCTACGAGCAGTACTTC
TRBV5-6,NA,NA,TRBJ2-3,CASSLLQIGADTQYF,TGTGCCAGCAGCTTGCTCCAAATCGGGGCAGATACGCAGTATTTT
TRBV4-1,TRBD1,NA,TRBJ2-1,CASSSGTGVDEQFF,TGCGCCAGCAGCTCCGGGACAGGGGTGGATGAGCAGTTCTTC
TRBV19,NA,NA,TRBJ2-3,CASMKGSSTDTQYF,TGTGCCAGTATGAAGGGCAGTAGCACAGATACGCAGTATTTT
TRBV27,NA,NA,TRBJ2-7,CASSLSPYYEQYF,TGTGCCAGCAGTTTATCCCCATACTACGAGCAGTACTTC
TRBV29-1,TRBD1,few,TRBJ2-7,CSVQGQGGAYEQYF,TGCAGCGTCCAAGGACAGGGAGGAGCCTACGAGCAGTACTTC
TRBV27,TRBD2,few,TRBJ2-3,CASSPTSGRTDTQYF,TGTGCCAGCAGCCCGACTAGCGGGAGAACAGATACGCAGTATTTT
TRBV19,TRBD2,many,TRBJ2-1,CASSYGGGPSNEQFF,TGTGCCAGTAGTTATGGGGGAGGGCCTTCCAATGAGCAGTTCTTC
TRBV30,NA,NA,TRBJ1-1,CAWSVGLPGWNTEAFF,TGTGCCTGGAGTGTAGGGTTACCTGGGTGGAACACTGAAGCTTTCTTT
TRBV9,TRBD1,NA,TRBJ1-4,CASSVDHRGGEKLFF,TGTGCCAGCAGCGTAGACCACAGGGGAGGGGAAAAACTGTTTTTT
TRBV5-4,NA,NA,TRBJ1-1,CASSQGSRYEGTEAFF,TGTGCCAGCAGCCAAGGGTCTCGCTACGAGGGCACTGAAGCTTTCTTT
TRBV5-1,NA,NA,TRBJ1-1,CASSLVDSDGAFF,TGCGCCAGCAGCTTGGTCGACTCAGACGGAGCTTTCTTT
TRBV7-2,TRBD2,NA,TRBJ2-7,CASSSILAGGWEQYF,TGTGCCAGCAGCTCAATACTAGCGGGAGGGTGGGAGCAGTACTTC
TRBV7-9,TRBD2,few,TRBJ2-3,CASSLLAGGPSTDTQYF,TGTGCCAGCAGCTTACTAGCGGGGGGACCTAGCACAGATACGCAGTATTTT
TRBV29-1,NA,NA,TRBJ2-6,CSVPDTAGANVLTF,TGCAGCGTCCCGGACACAGCTGGGGCCAACGTCCTGACTTTC
TRBV29-1,TRBD1,many,TRBJ2-7,CSAGGQGREYF,TGCAGCGCCGGTGGACAGGGGAGGGAGTACTTC
TRBV27,TRBD2,NA,TRBJ2-1,CASSSSGSYEQFF,TGTGCCAGCAGTTCTAGCGGGAGTTATGAGCAGTTCTTC
TRBV4-3,NA,NA,TRBJ2-1,CASSPYSGTPTNEQFF,TGCGCCAGCAGCCCCTACTCGGGGACTCCCACCAATGAGCAGTTCTTC
TRBV11-3,TRBD2,few,TRBJ2-5,CASTHPAAGGVKTQYF,TGTGCCAGCACCCACCCCGCGGCGGGAGGGGTTAAGACCCAGTACTTC
TRBV5-5,NA,NA,TRBJ1-1,CASSPTGGHARVAFF,TGTGCCAGCAGCCCCACAGGCGGACACGCCCGCGTGGCTTTCTTT
TRBV7-2,NA,few,TRBJ2-3,CASSLTGGREDTQYF,TGTGCCAGCAGCTTGACGGGGGGCAGGGAGGATACGCAGTATTTT
TRBV20-1,NA,NA,TRBJ2-7,CSARLGAYEQYF,TGCAGTGCTAGATTGGGGGCTTACGAGCAGTACTTC
TRBV4-1,TRBD2,few,TRBJ2-7,CASSQGLLQRGWYEQYF,TGCGCCAGCAGCCAAGGTCTTCTCCAGCGGGGTTGGTACGAGCAGTACTTC
TRBV5-1,TRBD1,few,TRBJ2-1,CASRPASGQGSNEQFF,TGCGCCAGCAGGCCCGCCTCGGGACAGGGTTCCAATGAGCAGTTCTTC
TRBV7-2,TRBD2,many,TRBJ2-5,CASSPSGGYQETQYF,TGTGCCAGCAGCCCTAGCGGGGGGTACCAAGAGACCCAGTACTTC
TRBV15,NA,few,TRBJ2-7,CATSRVGQTYEQYF,TGTGCCACCAGCAGAGTGGGGCAAACCTACGAGCAGTACTTC
TRBV20-1,NA,few,TRBJ1-1,CSAIRRSWDTEAFF,TGCAGTGCTATCCGACGGAGCTGGGACACTGAAGCTTTCTTT
TRBV4-1,NA,NA,TRBJ2-1,CASSQGTGKEQFF,TGCGCCAGCAGCCAAGGTACCGGAAAGGAGCAGTTCTTC
TRBV4-2,NA,few,TRBJ2-1,CASSQGRDFYNEQFF,TGTGCCAGCAGCCAAGGCCGGGACTTCTACAATGAGCAGTTCTTC
TRBV12-3/TRBV12-4,NA,NA,TRBJ2-1,CATEWQGFNEQFF,TGTGCCACGGAATGGCAGGGGTTCAATGAGCAGTTCTTC
TRBV2,TRBD1,NA,TRBJ2-7,CAIRAGGLSYEQYF,TGTGCCATCAGGGCAGGGGGCCTCTCCTACGAGCAGTACTTC
TRBV7-9,TRBD2,few,TRBJ2-7,CASSLAGLAGDEQYF,TGTGCCAGCAGCTTAGCGGGACTAGCGGGAGACGAGCAGTACTTC
TRBV4-1,NA,NA,TRBJ2-1,CASSQITGTLINEQFF,TGCGCCAGCAGCCAGATAACCGGGACATTGATCAATGAGCAGTTCTTC
TRBV5-1,NA,NA,TRBJ1-1,CASTGEGHPLEAFF,TGCGCCAGCACTGGAGAGGGACACCCTCTTGAAGCTTTCTTT
TRBV18,TRBD2,few,TRBJ2-4,CASSPTWTSGTNIQYF,TGTGCCAGCTCACCGACCTGGACTAGCGGGACAAACATTCAGTACTTC
TRBV6-5,TRBD1,few,TRBJ1-5,CASSVDRGHQPQHF,TGTGCCAGCAGTGTTGACAGGGGGCATCAGCCCCAGCATTTT
TRBV12-3/TRBV12-4,TRBD1,few,TRBJ1-1,CASRNGQGNEAFF,TGTGCCAGCAGAAACGGACAGGGGAACGAAGCTTTCTTT
TRBV29-1,NA,once,TRBJ2-1,CSVEWHRGGDEQFF,TGCAGCGTCGAATGGCACAGGGGGGGCGATGAGCAGTTCTTC
TRBV5-8,NA,NA,TRBJ1-2,CASRLSNCGYTF,TGTGCCAGCAGACTCTCTAACTGTGGCTACACCTTC
TRBV29-1,TRBD1,NA,TRBJ2-2,CSATGANTGELFF,TGCAGCGCCACAGGGGCGAACACCGGGGAGCTGTTTTTT
TRBV5-1,NA,few,TRBJ1-1,CASTPFTGLNTEAFF,TGCGCCAGCACACCTTTCACAGGTTTGAACACTGAAGCTTTCTTT
TRBV18,NA,NA,TRBJ1-5,CASSPQGGNQPQHF,TGTGCCAGCTCACCGCAGGGTGGAAATCAGCCCCAGCATTTT
TRBV7-2,NA,few,TRBJ1-5,CASSLEAGLSNQPQHF,TGTGCCAGCAGCTTAGAGGCGGGTTTGAGCAATCAGCCCCAGCATTTT
TRBV7-3,NA,few,TRBJ1-6,CASSPQPGLNSPLHF,TGTGCCAGCAGCCCCCAGCCGGGCCTGAATTCACCCCTCCACTTT
TRBV7-8,NA,many,TRBJ1-5,CASSLVGSSNQPQHF,TGTGCCAGCAGCTTAGTAGGCTCTAGCAATCAGCCCCAGCATTTT